This T cell receptor beta chain was observed in a study of blood T cell repertoires in COVID-19. Assay: immunoSEQ multiplex PCR; the TCRdb copy retains only in-frame clones and omits some. Of fewer than 250,000 clones detected, approximately 81% appear once; the ten largest clones hold about a fifth. This CDR3 spans 12 amino acids. The germline CDR1 and CDR2 sequences are MDHEN and SYDVKM. With 9 bases removed from V and 0 bases from J, the gap between germline ends came to 9 bases. The material sequenced was peripheral blood. The receptor comes from a human donor in a cohort sampled during active COVID-19. The rearrangement links TRBV28 to TRBJ2-7, with a tentative D call TRBD2 (6 bases). The CDR3 region has the DNA TGTGCCAGTTCGGGACTCTCCTACGAGCAGTACTTC. This gives the protein CASSGLSYEQYF. The whole variable domain, filled in from reference TRBV28 and TRBJ2-7, reads DVKVTQSSRYLVKRTGEKVFLECVQDMDHENMFWYRQDPGLGLRLIYFSYDVKMKEKGDIPEGYSVSREKKERFSLILESASTNQTSMYLCASSGLSYEQYFGPGTRLTVT.